The clone carrying this TCR beta chain was seen only a few times. Its antigen is still unknown. This sample was included in a study of cytomegalovirus exposure and HLA in healthy donors. CDR3 size: 14 residues. Germline CDR1 and CDR2: MDHEN and SYDVKM. Trimming removed 6 bases at V and 4 bases at J, with 10 bases between. Whole-study findings and limits: There were around 160 TCR beta chains listed as cytomegalovirus-associated. By a later analysis, the bulk of CMV-associated TCR beta chains appeared HLA-restricted. Segments of the TCR beta V type were, in most cases, productive about 90% or about 30% of the time in an earlier analysis.

PCR involved 60 Vbeta and 13 Jbeta primers. In the original analysis: An analysis that came later counted 60 million to 80 million unique TCR beta chains, around 12 million shared. TCRdb's table, derived via immunoSEQ multiplex PCR, lists solely in-frame clones and lacks some. D and trimming were read from the DNA, whereas the V and J calls and clone size are those reported in that table. The sample lists 130,000 or so clones; around 83% were seen once. The origin of this receptor is a young woman in good health and CMV-seropositive. The rearrangement joins TRBV28 to TRBJ1-6, with D unclear. The sequenced material came from PBMCs. CDR3: CASSLETYNSPLHF. CDR3 sequence (DNA): TGTGCCAGCAGCCTTGAGACTTATAATTCACCCCTCCACTTT.